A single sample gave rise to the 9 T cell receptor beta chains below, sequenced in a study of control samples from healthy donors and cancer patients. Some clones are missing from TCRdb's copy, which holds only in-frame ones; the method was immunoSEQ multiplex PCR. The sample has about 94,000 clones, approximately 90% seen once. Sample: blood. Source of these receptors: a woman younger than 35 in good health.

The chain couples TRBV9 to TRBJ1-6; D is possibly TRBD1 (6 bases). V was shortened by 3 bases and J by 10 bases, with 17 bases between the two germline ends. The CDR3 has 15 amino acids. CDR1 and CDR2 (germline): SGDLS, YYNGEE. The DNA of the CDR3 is TGTGCCAGCAGCGCAATCTCAGGGGAAGCGTCACCCCTCCACTTT. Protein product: CASSAISGEASPLHF.

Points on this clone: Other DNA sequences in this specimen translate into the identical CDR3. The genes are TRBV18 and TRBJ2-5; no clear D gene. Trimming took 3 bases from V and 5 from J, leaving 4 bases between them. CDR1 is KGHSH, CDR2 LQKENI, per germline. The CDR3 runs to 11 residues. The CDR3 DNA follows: TGTGCCAGCTCACCCCAGGAGACCCAGTACTTC. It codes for CASSPQETQYF.

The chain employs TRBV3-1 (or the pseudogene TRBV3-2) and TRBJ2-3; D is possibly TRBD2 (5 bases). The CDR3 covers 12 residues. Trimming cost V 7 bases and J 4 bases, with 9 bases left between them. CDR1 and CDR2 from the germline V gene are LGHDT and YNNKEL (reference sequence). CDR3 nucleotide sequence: TGTGCCAGCACCGAGGGCGCAGATACGCAGTATTTT. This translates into CASTEGADTQYF.

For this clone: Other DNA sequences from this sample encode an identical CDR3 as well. For the CDR3, the DNA is TGTGCCAGCAGCCAAGGCGAGACCCAGTACTTC. Amino acid sequence: CASSQGETQYF. The chain combines TRBV3-1 (or the pseudogene TRBV3-2) with TRBJ2-5; D unclear. The germline gives CDR1 LGHDT, CDR2 YNNKEL (reference sequence). This CDR3 is 11 amino acids long. The V end was cut by 1 base, the J end by 5 bases, with 2 bases between.

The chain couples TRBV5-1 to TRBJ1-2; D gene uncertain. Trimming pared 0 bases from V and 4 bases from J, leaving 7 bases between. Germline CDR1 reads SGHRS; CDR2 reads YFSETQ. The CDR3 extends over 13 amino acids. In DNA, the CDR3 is TGCGCCAGCAGCTTGGACACTAGCTATGGCTACACCTTC. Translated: CASSLDTSYGYTF.

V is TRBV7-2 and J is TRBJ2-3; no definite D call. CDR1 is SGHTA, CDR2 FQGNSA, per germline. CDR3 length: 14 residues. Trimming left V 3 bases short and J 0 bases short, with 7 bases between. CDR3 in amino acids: CASSLIPSTDTQYF. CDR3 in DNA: TGTGCCAGCAGCTTGATCCCTAGCACAGATACGCAGTATTTT. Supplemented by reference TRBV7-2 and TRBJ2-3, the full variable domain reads GAGVSQSPSNKVTEKGKDVELRCDPISGHTALYWYRQSLGQGLEFLIYFQGNSAPDKSGLPSDRFSAERTGGSVSTLTIQRTQQEDSAVYLCASSLIPSTDTQYFGPGTRLTVL.

CDR3 sequence reads: CASSRAVSYEQYF. The CDR3 region has the DNA TGTGCCAGCAGTCGGGCCGTCTCCTACGAGCAGTACTTC. J is TRBJ2-7 and V is TRBV3-1 (or the pseudogene TRBV3-2); D remains unclear. The CDR3 contains 13 residues. Trimming stripped 6 bases from V and 0 bases from J, with 9 bases between. Germline CDR1 and CDR2: LGHDT and YNNKEL (reference sequence).

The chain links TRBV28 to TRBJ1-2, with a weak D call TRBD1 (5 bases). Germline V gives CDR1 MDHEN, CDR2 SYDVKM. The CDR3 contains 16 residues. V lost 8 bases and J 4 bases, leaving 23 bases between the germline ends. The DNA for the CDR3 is TGTGCCAGCCGACACTCCGTGGGGGAGAGTGGCTATGGCTACACCTTC. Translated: CASRHSVGESGYGYTF.

CDR3 coding DNA: TGTGCCAGCAGCCAGACAGGGTCTGGGGCCAACGTCCTGACTTTC. Its translation: CASSQTGSGANVLTF. The chain is built from TRBV11-2 and TRBJ2-6; 7 positions agree with TRBD1. This CDR3 is built from 15 residues. The germline V gene encodes CDR1 SGHAT and CDR2 FQNNGV. The V segment lost 5 bases and the J segment 1 base; nucleotides outside the gene matches: 2.